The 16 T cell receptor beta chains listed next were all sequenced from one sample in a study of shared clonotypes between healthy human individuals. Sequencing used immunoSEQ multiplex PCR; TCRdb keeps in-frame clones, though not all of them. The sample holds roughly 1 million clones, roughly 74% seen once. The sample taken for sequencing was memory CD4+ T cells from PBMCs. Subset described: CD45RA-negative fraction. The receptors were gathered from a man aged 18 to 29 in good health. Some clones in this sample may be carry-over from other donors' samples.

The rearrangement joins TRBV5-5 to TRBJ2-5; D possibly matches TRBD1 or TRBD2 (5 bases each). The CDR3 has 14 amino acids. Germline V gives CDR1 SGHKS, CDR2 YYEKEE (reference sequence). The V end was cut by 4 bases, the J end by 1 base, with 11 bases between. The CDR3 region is CASSPTGTQETQYF. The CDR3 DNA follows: TGTGCCAGCAGCCCTACCGGGACCCAAGAGACCCAGTACTTC. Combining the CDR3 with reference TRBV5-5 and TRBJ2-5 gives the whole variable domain DAGVTQSPTHLIKTRGQQVTLRCSPISGHKSVSWYQQVLGQGPQFIFQYYEKEERGRGNFPDRFSARQFPNYSSELNVNALLLGDSALYLCASSPTGTQETQYFGPGTRLLVL.

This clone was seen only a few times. The CDR3 here is CASSESRLAGGLDTQYF. The CDR3 region has the DNA TGCGCCAGCAGTGAGTCGAGACTAGCGGGAGGGCTGGATACGCAGTATTTT. The genes are TRBV10-2 and TRBJ2-3, with 14 bases aligning to TRBD2. CDR3 length: 17 residues. The V gene end was trimmed by 0 bases and the J gene end by 6 bases; junction bases not matched to a gene: 5. The germline CDR1 and CDR2 sequences are WSHSY and SAAADI.

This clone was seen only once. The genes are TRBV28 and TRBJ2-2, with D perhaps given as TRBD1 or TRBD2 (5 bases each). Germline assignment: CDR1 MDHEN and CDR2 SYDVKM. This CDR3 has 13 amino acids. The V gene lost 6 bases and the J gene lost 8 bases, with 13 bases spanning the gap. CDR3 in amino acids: CASRSGTVGELFF. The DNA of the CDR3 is TGTGCCAGCAGATCTGGGACGGTTGGGGAGCTGTTTTTT.

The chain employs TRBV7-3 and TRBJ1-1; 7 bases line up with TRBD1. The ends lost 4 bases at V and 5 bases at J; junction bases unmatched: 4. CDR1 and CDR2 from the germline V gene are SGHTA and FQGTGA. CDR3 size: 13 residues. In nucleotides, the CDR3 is TGTGCCAGCAGCTCGAGCAGGGGGACTGAAGCTTTCTTT. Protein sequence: CASSSSRGTEAFF.

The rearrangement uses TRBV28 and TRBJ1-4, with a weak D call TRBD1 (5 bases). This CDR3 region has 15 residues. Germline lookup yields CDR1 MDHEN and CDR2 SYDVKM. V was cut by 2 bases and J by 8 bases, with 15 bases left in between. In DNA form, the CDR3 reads TGTGCCAGCAGTTTAGTAGGGGTTCTTGGGGAAAAACTGTTTTTT. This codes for CASSLVGVLGEKLFF.

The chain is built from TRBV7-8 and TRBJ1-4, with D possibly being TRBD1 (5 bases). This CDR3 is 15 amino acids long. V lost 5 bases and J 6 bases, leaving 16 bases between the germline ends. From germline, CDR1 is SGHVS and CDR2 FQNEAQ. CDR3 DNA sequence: TGTGCCAGCAGCCGCCGGGACTTCGGGGATGAAAAACTGTTTTTT. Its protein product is CASSRRDFGDEKLFF.

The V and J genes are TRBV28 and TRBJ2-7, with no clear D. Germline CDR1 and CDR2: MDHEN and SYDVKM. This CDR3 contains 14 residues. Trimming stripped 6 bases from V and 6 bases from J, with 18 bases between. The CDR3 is CASSLMKFYSEQYF. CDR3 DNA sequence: TGTGCCAGCAGCTTAATGAAGTTTTACAGCGAGCAGTACTTC.

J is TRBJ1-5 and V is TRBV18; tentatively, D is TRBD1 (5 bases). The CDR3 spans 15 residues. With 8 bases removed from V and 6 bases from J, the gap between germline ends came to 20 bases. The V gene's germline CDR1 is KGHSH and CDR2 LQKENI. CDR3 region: CASADSFGLGQPQHF. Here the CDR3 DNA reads TGTGCCAGCGCCGACAGTTTTGGTTTAGGTCAGCCCCAGCATTTT.

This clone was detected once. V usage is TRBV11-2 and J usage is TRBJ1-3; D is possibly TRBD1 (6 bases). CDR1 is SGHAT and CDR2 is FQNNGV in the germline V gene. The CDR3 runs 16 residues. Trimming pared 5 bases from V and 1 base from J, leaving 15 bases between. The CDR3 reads CASSPIRGGSGNTIYF. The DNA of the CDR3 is TGTGCCAGCAGCCCGATTAGGGGGGGATCTGGAAACACCATATATTTT.

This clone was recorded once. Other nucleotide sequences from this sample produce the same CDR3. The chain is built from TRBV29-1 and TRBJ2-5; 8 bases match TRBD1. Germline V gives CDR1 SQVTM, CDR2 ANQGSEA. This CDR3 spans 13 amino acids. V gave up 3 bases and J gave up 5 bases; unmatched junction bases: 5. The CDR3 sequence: CSVDGQGVETQYF. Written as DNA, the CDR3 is TGCAGCGTTGACGGACAGGGTGTGGAGACCCAGTACTTC.

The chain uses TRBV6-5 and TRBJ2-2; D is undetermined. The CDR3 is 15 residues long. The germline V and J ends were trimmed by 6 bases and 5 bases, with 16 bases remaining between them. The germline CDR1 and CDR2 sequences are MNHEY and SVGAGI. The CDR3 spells CASRPPVGTTGELFF. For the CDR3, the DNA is TGTGCCAGCAGGCCCCCCGTTGGAACTACCGGGGAGCTGTTTTTT.

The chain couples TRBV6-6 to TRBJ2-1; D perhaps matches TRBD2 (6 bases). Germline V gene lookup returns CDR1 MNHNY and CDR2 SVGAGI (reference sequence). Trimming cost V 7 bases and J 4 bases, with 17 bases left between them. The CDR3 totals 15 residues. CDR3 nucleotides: TGTGCCAGCACCACGGCTAGCGCGATTTACAATGAGCAGTTCTTC. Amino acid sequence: CASTTASAIYNEQFF.

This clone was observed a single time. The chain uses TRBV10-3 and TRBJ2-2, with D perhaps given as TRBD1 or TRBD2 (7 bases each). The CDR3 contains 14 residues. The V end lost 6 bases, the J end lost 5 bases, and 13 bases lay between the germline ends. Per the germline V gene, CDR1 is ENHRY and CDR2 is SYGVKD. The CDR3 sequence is CAIRNRGGTGELFF. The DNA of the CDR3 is TGTGCCATCAGAAACAGGGGAGGGACCGGGGAGCTGTTTTTT.

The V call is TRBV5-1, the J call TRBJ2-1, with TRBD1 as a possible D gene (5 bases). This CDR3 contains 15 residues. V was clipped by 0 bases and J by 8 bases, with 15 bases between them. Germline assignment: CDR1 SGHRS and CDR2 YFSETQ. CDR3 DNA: TGCGCCAGCAGCTTGGTGGCTCAGGGTCACCATGAGCAGTTCTTC. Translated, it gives CASSLVAQGHHEQFF.

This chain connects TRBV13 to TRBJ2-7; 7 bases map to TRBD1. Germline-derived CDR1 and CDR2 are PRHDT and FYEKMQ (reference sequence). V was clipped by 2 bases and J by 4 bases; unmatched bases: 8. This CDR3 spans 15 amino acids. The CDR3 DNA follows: TGTGCCAGCAGCTTATATGGGGCCAGGGGGTACGAGCAGTACTTC. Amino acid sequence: CASSLYGARGYEQYF. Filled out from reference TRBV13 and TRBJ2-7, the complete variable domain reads AAGVIQSPRHLIKEKRETATLKCYPIPRHDTVYWYQQGPGQDPQFLISFYEKMQSDKGSIPDRFSAQQFSDYHSELNMSSLELGDSALYFCASSLYGARGYEQYFGPGTRLTVT.

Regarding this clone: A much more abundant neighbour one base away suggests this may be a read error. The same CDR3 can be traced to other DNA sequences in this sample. CDR3: CASSLALQETQYF. DNA of the CDR3: TGCGCCAGCAGCTTGGCCCTTCAAGAGACCCAGTACTTC. The V call is TRBV5-1, the J call TRBJ2-5; D gene unclear. The V gene lost 0 bases and the J gene lost 2 bases, with 5 bases spanning the gap. CDR3 length equals 13 residues. Per germline, CDR1 SGHRS and CDR2 YFSETQ.